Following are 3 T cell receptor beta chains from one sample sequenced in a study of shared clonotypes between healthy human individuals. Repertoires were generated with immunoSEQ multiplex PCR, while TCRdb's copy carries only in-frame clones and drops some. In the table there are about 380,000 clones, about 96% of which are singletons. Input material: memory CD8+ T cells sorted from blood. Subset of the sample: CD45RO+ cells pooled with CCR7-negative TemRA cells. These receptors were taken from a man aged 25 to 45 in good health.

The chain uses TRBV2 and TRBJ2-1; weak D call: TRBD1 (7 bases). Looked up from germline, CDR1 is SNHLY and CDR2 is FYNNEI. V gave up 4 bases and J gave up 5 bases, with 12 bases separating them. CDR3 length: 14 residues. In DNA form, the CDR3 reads TGTGCCAGCAGTGCGGCAGGGGGGAACAATGAGCAGTTCTTC. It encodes CASSAAGGNNEQFF.

In DNA, the CDR3 is TGCGCCAGCAGCTTGTCGGGGGTCTACGAGCAGTACTTC. Translating gives CASSLSGVYEQYF. V and J are TRBV4-1 and TRBJ2-7, with a weak D call TRBD2 (6 bases). CDR1 and CDR2 from the germline V gene are MGHRA and YSYEKL. The CDR3 is 13 amino acids. Trimming left V 5 bases short and J 3 bases short, with 11 bases between.

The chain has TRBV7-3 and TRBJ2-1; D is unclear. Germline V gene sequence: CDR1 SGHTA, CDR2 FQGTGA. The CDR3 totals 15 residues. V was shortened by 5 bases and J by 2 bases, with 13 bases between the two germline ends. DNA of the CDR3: TGTGCCAGCAGCCCCCCGGAGAGGACCTACAATGAGCAGTTCTTC. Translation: CASSPPERTYNEQFF.